Listed here is a single TCR beta chain. This specimen comes from a study of T cells in Graves' hyperthyroidism and ophthalmopathy. Study background: Peripheral blood was secured at the point of initial diagnosis, before any treatment.

Graves' hyperthyroidism was deemed stable given no ophthalmopathy progression within 18 months. Newly diagnosed hyperthyroidism patients aged 18 to 65 years had disease lasting under 2 months. RNA transcripts gave rise to amplified TCR beta CDR3 regions. HTBI primers were the set used in a first-round RT-PCR of the TCR CDR3. TCRdb used MiXCR to reprocess the multiplex PCR reads, holding one entry per CDR3 protein. The table lists 700,000 or so distinct CDR3 sequences, about 15% of them singletons. This CDR3 spans 16 amino acids. Trimming removed 4 bases from V and 3 bases from J; junction bases left unmatched: 10. CDR1 and CDR2 (germline): LNHNV, YYDKDF (reference sequence).

Sequencing was done on a sample of blood. The receptor comes from a man younger than 35 with Graves' hyperthyroidism. V gene TRBV15 combines with J gene TRBJ2-7; TRBD2 matches at 9 bases. The CDR3 region is CATSTRASGTDYEQYF. CDR3 nucleotides: TGTGCCACCAGCACCAGGGCTAGCGGGACTGACTACGAGCAGTACTTC.